Listed here are 29 T cell receptor beta chains from one sample, sequenced in a study of cytomegalovirus exposure and HLA in healthy donors. It was with 60 Vbeta and 13 Jbeta primers that the PCR ran. Sequenced by immunoSEQ multiplex PCR; TCRdb stores in-frame clones only, minus some. The sample yields 80,000 to 95,000 clones, approximately 71% seen once. Sequencing was carried out using PBMCs. These receptor sequences come from a woman younger than 35 in good health and CMV-seropositive.

This clone was seen a single time. A junction end diverges from the germline sequence, so it may reflect a read error. The chain links TRBV7-8 to TRBJ1-1; 7 nucleotides match TRBD1. The CDR3 runs 14 residues. The germline V gene encodes CDR1 SGHVS and CDR2 FQNEAQ. CDR3 coding DNA: TGTGCCAGCAGAGGGACAGTGGGGTACACTGAAGCTTCCTTT. Translating gives CASRGTVGYTEASF.

As regards this clone: The same CDR3 arises from other DNA sequences in this sample as well. This sequence joins TRBV9 and TRBJ1-5, with D perhaps TRBD1 (5 bases). This CDR3 is built from 15 residues. V lost 4 bases, J lost 0 bases, and 11 bases lay in between. Germline-derived CDR1 and CDR2 are SGDLS and YYNGEE. CDR3 amino acids: CASSSTGVSNQPQHF. The CDR3 coding sequence is TGTGCCAGCAGCTCTACGGGGGTTAGCAATCAGCCCCAGCATTTT.

In its sample, this clone was seen many times. V usage is TRBV15 and J usage is TRBJ1-2; D is perhaps TRBD1 (5 bases). The germline V and J ends were trimmed by 0 bases and 7 bases, with 12 bases remaining between them. The length of the CDR3 is 14 residues. The germline gives CDR1 LNHNV, CDR2 YYDKDF (reference sequence). CDR3 bases: TGTGCCACCAGCAGAGATTACGGGGGAACTGGCTACACCTTC. This gives the protein CATSRDYGGTGYTF.

This chain uses TRBV5-5 with TRBJ2-7, with TRBD1 matching over 8 bases. Germline assignment: CDR1 SGHKS and CDR2 YYEKEE (reference sequence). J lost 5 bases, V lost 3 bases, and 1 base had no gene match. The length of the CDR3 is 12 residues. The CDR3 bases are TGTGCCAGCAGCTCGACAGGGGACGAGCAGTACTTC. Its translation is CASSSTGDEQYF.

This clone was seen only once. V gene TRBV4-3 combines with J gene TRBJ1-3; 9 bases map to TRBD1. The J segment lost 4 bases and the V segment lost 5 bases, leaving 6 bases of the junction unmatched. The CDR3 is 15 amino acids. The germline V gene has CDR1 LGHNA and CDR2 YSLEER. The CDR3 here is CASSDGTGSGNTIYF. CDR3 sequence (DNA): TGCGCCAGCAGCGACGGGACAGGGTCGGGAAACACCATATATTTT.

The chain joins TRBV30 to TRBJ2-1; 9 bases agree with TRBD2. This CDR3 spans 15 amino acids. Trimming at V came to 2 bases and at J to 4 bases, leaving 6 bases not matched to a gene. From germline, CDR1 is GTSNPN and CDR2 SVGIG (reference sequence). The CDR3 region has the DNA TGTGCCTGGAGTTGGGCTAGCGGGATGTACAATGAGCAGTTCTTC. It codes for CAWSWASGMYNEQFF.

This clone was detected only a few times. The chain carries TRBV4-3 and TRBJ2-7, with TRBD1 identical over 7 bases. With 0 bases clipped from V and 3 bases from J, the junction kept 11 bases outside the gene matches. The CDR3 consists of 17 residues. Per germline, CDR1 LGHNA and CDR2 YSLEER. In DNA form, the CDR3 reads TGCGCCAGCAGCCAAGATGAGGGGACAGCCGAGGGCTACGAGCAGTACTTC. Amino acids: CASSQDEGTAEGYEQYF.

The CDR3 sequence: CASKPTGPSNQPQHF. CDR3 bases: TGTGCCAGCAAGCCGACAGGGCCGAGCAATCAGCCCCAGCATTTT. V gene TRBV2 combines with J gene TRBJ1-5; 7 bases are a match to TRBD1. CDR3 size: 15 residues. J gave up 1 base and V 7 bases, and 7 bases lay outside the gene matches. CDR1 is SNHLY, CDR2 FYNNEI, per germline.

The sample holds one count of this clone. The chain joins TRBV11-2 to TRBJ2-7; 13 bases are shared with TRBD2. V shed 5 bases and J 2 bases; nucleotides not matched to a gene: 3. Germline V gives CDR1 SGHAT, CDR2 FQNNGV. The CDR3 totals 15 residues. This CDR3 reads CASSPGLAGAYEQYF. The CDR3, as DNA: TGTGCCAGCAGCCCAGGACTAGCGGGAGCCTACGAGCAGTACTTC.

The table lists this clone with a count of one. The gene calls are TRBV7-2 and TRBJ2-4; no firm D call. This CDR3 spans 15 amino acids. V gave up 5 bases and J gave up 4 bases, with 15 bases separating them. Germline CDR1 and CDR2: SGHTA and FQGNSA. For the CDR3, the DNA is TGTGCCAGCAGCCCCTTTAGAAGTGCAAAAAACATTCAGTACTTC. Its translation is CASSPFRSAKNIQYF.

This clone was seen only once. This sequence joins TRBV9 and TRBJ1-1; no reliable D call. Germline V lookup: CDR1 SGDLS, CDR2 YYNGEE. This CDR3 has 13 amino acids. V lost 2 bases and J 5 bases, leaving 10 bases between the germline ends. The CDR3 region has the DNA TGTGCCAGCAGCGTCCCTCCGGGGACTGAAGCTTTCTTT. Translating it yields CASSVPPGTEAFF.

This chain joins TRBV6-5 and TRBJ2-5; 8 bases map to TRBD1. Germline V gene data show CDR1 as MNHEY and CDR2 as SVGAGI. The CDR3 is 14 residues long. After removal of 0 bases from V and 4 bases from J, the junction contained 1 base not matched to a gene. Written as DNA, the CDR3 is TGTGCCAGCAGTTACTCACAGGGGGGAGAGACCCAGTACTTC. This encodes CASSYSQGGETQYF.

This clone is labeled as large. The rearrangement uses TRBV6-1 and TRBJ2-5; 10 nucleotides line up with TRBD2. Per the germline V gene, CDR1 is MNHNS and CDR2 is SASEGT. This CDR3 is 14 amino acids long. Trimming at V came to 1 base and at J to 13 bases, leaving 9 bases not matched to a gene. CDR3 DNA: TGTGCCAGCAGTGAAGTAAGGCTAGCGGGAGTACGGTACTTC. It codes for CASSEVRLAGVRYF.

This sequence joins TRBV5-1 and TRBJ2-2; a weak D match, TRBD1 (6 bases). The CDR3 has 15 amino acids. V gave up 4 bases and J gave up 1 base, with 11 bases separating them. CDR1 is SGHRS, CDR2 YFSETQ, per germline. In DNA form, the CDR3 reads TGCGCCAGCAGCCAGTCGACAGGGAACACCGGGGAGCTGTTTTTT. Protein product: CASSQSTGNTGELFF.

This clone was observed a few times. The chain combines TRBV7-9 with TRBJ1-1; 9 nucleotides line up with TRBD1. Per germline, CDR1 SEHNR and CDR2 FQNEAQ (reference sequence). The CDR3 is 17 residues long. The V segment lost 4 bases and the J segment 0 bases; nucleotides outside the gene matches: 9. CDR3 region: CASSSTGGKGMNTEAFF. The CDR3 DNA reads TGTGCCAGCAGCTCTACAGGGGGCAAAGGGATGAACACTGAAGCTTTCTTT.

The chain combines TRBV19 with TRBJ2-7, with 9 nucleotides matching TRBD1. The CDR3 consists of 14 residues. With 5 bases clipped from V and 3 bases from J, the junction kept 5 bases outside the gene matches. Germline V lookup: CDR1 LNHDA, CDR2 SQIVND (reference sequence). The DNA for the CDR3 is TGTGCCAGTAGTGCCGGGACAGGGTACTACGAGCAGTACTTC. Protein product: CASSAGTGYYEQYF.

The V and J genes are TRBV4-3 and TRBJ2-1; 8 bases agree with TRBD1. Looked up from germline, CDR1 is LGHNA and CDR2 is YSLEER. CDR3 size: 16 residues. J gave up 7 bases and V 0 bases, and 8 bases lay outside the gene matches. In DNA, the CDR3 is TGCGCCAGCAGCCAAGATTGGGGTACAGGGGGGAATGAGCAGTTCTTC. It codes for CASSQDWGTGGNEQFF.

The CDR3 sequence: CASSQDLTGLNTEAFF. The CDR3 DNA sequence: TGCGCCAGCAGCCAAGATCTTACAGGCCTGAACACTGAAGCTTTCTTT. The V gene is TRBV4-3, the J gene TRBJ1-1; tentatively, D is TRBD1 (5 bases). V was clipped by 0 bases and J by 0 bases, with 11 bases between them. Germline CDR1 is LGHNA and CDR2 is YSLEER. This CDR3 region has 16 residues.

V is TRBV7-2 and J is TRBJ2-3; 12 bases agree with TRBD2. The CDR3 sequence is 14 residues long. The germline CDR1 and CDR2 sequences are SGHTA and FQGNSA. With V trimmed by 5 bases and J by 10 bases, 7 bases remained unmatched. CDR3 protein: CASSPGLAGAAQYF. Written as DNA, the CDR3 is TGTGCCAGCAGCCCGGGACTAGCGGGCGCCGCGCAGTATTTT.

Only one count was recorded for this clone. The chain links TRBV7-2 to TRBJ1-2; TRBD1 might be the D (6 bases). The CDR3 runs to 15 residues. V was trimmed by 5 bases and J by 8 bases, leaving 21 bases between them. In germline, CDR1 is SGHTA, CDR2 FQGNSA. CDR3 residues: CASSLFRGAGTGYTF. CDR3 coding DNA: TGTGCCAGCAGCCTGTTCCGGGGGGCGGGGACGGGCTACACCTTC.

The rearrangement uses TRBV7-2 and TRBJ2-3; TRBD2 agrees at 10 bases. The CDR3 runs to 13 residues. Germline CDR1 SGHTA, CDR2 FQGNSA. J was trimmed by 5 bases and V by 10 bases; bases with no gene match: 6. CDR3 amino acids: CAIKRGGGDTQYF. CDR3 nucleotides: TGTGCCATTAAGCGGGGGGGCGGAGATACGCAGTATTTT.

This clone was counted only a few times. Distinct nucleotide sequences in the sample also encode this CDR3. This chain joins TRBV14 and TRBJ2-2; D might be TRBD2 (7 bases). The ends were cut back, 4 bases at V and 5 bases at J, with 14 bases in the middle. CDR3 length: 15 residues. Germline V lookup: CDR1 SGHDN, CDR2 FVKESK. The CDR3 here is CASSLTGGGTGELFF. The CDR3 nucleotides are TGTGCCAGCAGCCTAACGGGGGGCGGAACCGGGGAGCTGTTTTTT. Filled out from reference TRBV14 and TRBJ2-2, the complete variable domain reads EAGVTQFPSHSVIEKGQTVTLRCDPISGHDNLYWYRRVMGKEIKFLLHFVKESKQDESGMPNNRFLAERTGGTYSTLKVQPAELEDSGVYFCASSLTGGGTGELFFGEGSRLTVL.

This chain connects TRBV9 to TRBJ1-3, with D hard to call. The ends were cut back, 4 bases at V and 0 bases at J, with 14 bases in the middle. Germline CDR1 and CDR2: SGDLS and YYNGEE. This CDR3 is 16 amino acids long. The DNA for the CDR3 is TGTGCCAGCAGCTCCCCCTCCGGGAGCTCTGGAAACACCATATATTTT. It specifies CASSSPSGSSGNTIYF.

CDR3 loop: CASSEISEPPAGGYTF. CDR3 DNA: TGTGCCAGTAGTGAGATCTCGGAGCCCCCGGCGGGAGGCTACACCTTC. The chain has TRBV19 and TRBJ1-2; D ambiguous. This CDR3 has 16 residues. Germline assignment: CDR1 LNHDA and CDR2 SQIVND (reference sequence). Trimming removed 5 bases at V and 8 bases at J, with 24 bases between.

V and J are TRBV19 and TRBJ2-4, with 9 bases matching TRBD1. Germline trimming cut 10 bases from V and 0 bases from J; bases unmatched to any gene: 10. CDR3 size: 16 residues. Germline loops: CDR1 LNHDA, CDR2 SQIVND (reference sequence). The CDR3 DNA follows: TGTGCCACTGCCTCTGAACAGGGGGCAGCCAAAAACATTCAGTACTTC. Its translation is CATASEQGAAKNIQYF.

The chain links TRBV27 to TRBJ2-7; TRBD1 agrees at 11 bases. This CDR3 spans 15 amino acids. CDR1 is MNHEY, CDR2 SMNVEV, per germline (reference sequence). With V trimmed by 3 bases and J by 5 bases, 6 bases remained unmatched. The CDR3 DNA follows: TGTGCCAGCAGTTTTGGGACAGGGGGAGGAAACGAGCAGTACTTC. Translated: CASSFGTGGGNEQYF.

CDR3 nucleotides: TGTGCCACCAGCCCGGAGACAGCGAACACCGGGGAGCTGTTTTTT. This gives the protein CATSPETANTGELFF. The V gene is TRBV6-4, the J gene TRBJ2-2; TRBD1 is a possible D gene (5 bases). CDR1 and CDR2 from the germline V gene are MRHNA and SNTAGT. This CDR3 contains 15 residues. V shed 10 bases and J shed 0 bases, with 15 bases lying between them.

This rearrangement joins TRBV6-1 to TRBJ1-2, with 12 bases aligning to TRBD1. The CDR3 sequence is 16 residues long. J lost 6 bases, V lost 4 bases, and 9 bases had no gene match. Per the germline V gene, CDR1 is MNHNS and CDR2 is SASEGT. The CDR3 bases are TGTGCCAGCAGTGTTTTCCGGGACAGGGGGCAGGATGGCTACACCTTC. It is translated as CASSVFRDRGQDGYTF.

The chain links TRBV28 to TRBJ2-1, with a possible D match to TRBD1 (5 bases). Germline loops: CDR1 MDHEN, CDR2 SYDVKM. The CDR3 runs to 14 residues. V lost 7 bases to trimming and J lost 2 bases, with 12 bases between them. The CDR3 region has the DNA TGTGCCAGCACTTCAGGGTCCACCTACAATGAGCAGTTCTTC. The encoded protein is CASTSGSTYNEQFF.